This T cell receptor (beta chain) is drawn from a study of CD8 T cells in ankylosing spondylitis. Regarding the study as a whole: Disease-linked clones bore a CD8+ phenotype, appearing relatively rarely in peripheral blood. There was reportedly significant enrichment of clones that were disease-linked in matched ankylosing spondylitis synovial fluid. Seven to nine highly homologous variants formed a TCR beta motif that appeared characteristic of ankylosing spondylitis blood.

Making the TCR beta libraries involved quantitative 5'-RACE with molecular barcodes. TCRdb redid the calling of the 5' RACE reads with MiXCR, one entry per CDR3 protein. The repertoire consists of 200,000 to 250,000 distinct CDR3 sequences, with 25% to 30% occurring once and the leading ten covering 6.6%. To note about this clonotype: The antigen remains undetermined.

The sequencing sample was made of blood, either unsorted or a sorted T cell fraction (not recorded which). The TCR sequence derives from a male donor with ankylosing spondylitis or in good health (not recorded which).

The CDR3 sequence is CSAPQDTTNEKLFF. CDR3 nucleotides: TGCAGTGCCCCTCAAGATACAACTAATGAAAAACTGTTTTTT. The gene calls are TRBV20-1 and TRBJ1-4, with unresolved D. Germline V gives CDR1 DFQATT, CDR2 SNEGSKA (reference sequence). Trimming removed 6 bases from V and 0 bases from J, with 11 bases in between. The CDR3 runs 14 residues.